The source of this T cell receptor beta chain is a study of blood T cell repertoires in COVID-19. Enrolled through a virtual design, the participants were between about 18 and 89 years of age and came from about two dozen US areas. The study assigned cohorts using participant-reported clinical history. The CDR3 is 17 amino acids. Germline V gene data show CDR1 as KGHSH and CDR2 as LQKENI. Trimming removed 4 bases from V and 0 bases from J; junction bases left unmatched: 6. How the authors handled the data: Amplified reference gene primers provided the basis for estimating nucleated cell counts. TCRdb's copy holds only in-frame clones and misses some; the assay was immunoSEQ multiplex PCR. Clone size and V and J calls were adopted from that table, with D and trimming inferred from the DNA. The data hold hundreds of thousands of clones, with approximately 86% observed a single time.

This sequence was found in a woman aged 45-59 years with acute COVID-19. Specimen: PBMCs or T cells enriched from blood (not recorded which). The V call is TRBV18, the J call TRBJ2-2; TRBD1 agrees at 9 bases. The chain's CDR3 is CASSLGQGGANTGELFF. The CDR3 coding sequence is TGTGCCAGCTCACTGGGACAGGGCGGGGCGAACACCGGGGAGCTGTTTTTT.